Below, one T cell receptor (beta chain) is given with its context. This sample stems from a study of T cell responses to AZD1222 COVID-19 vaccine. Produced via immunoSEQ multiplex PCR; TCRdb's table is partial and in-frame only. The table lists roughly 180,000 clones, about 89% of them singletons, with 2.5% to 3% in the top ten. J lost 3 bases, V lost 2 bases, and 13 bases had no gene match. Germline V gene data show CDR1 as SGHTA and CDR2 as FQGNSA. This CDR3 comprises 19 residues. The starting material was peripheral blood, obtained on day 0 of MenACWY control vaccination. The chain links TRBV7-2 to TRBJ2-3; TRBD1 agrees at 11 bases. The origin of this receptor is an adult in good health. CDR3 nucleotide sequence: TGTGCCAGCAGCTTACCCCGGACAGGGGGCGTAAGAGGGACAGATACGCAGTATTTT. Its translation: CASSLPRTGGVRGTDTQYF.